This record covers a single T cell receptor (beta chain). The data stem from a study of patients and donors after allogeneic stem cell transplantation. One entry per CDR3 protein results from TCRdb running MiXCR on the RT-PCR reads. Among about 90,000 distinct CDR3 sequences listed, around 48% were seen once. V was shortened by 6 bases and J by 0 bases, with 9 bases between the two germline ends. The length of the CDR3 is 14 residues. The germline V gene encodes CDR1 KGHSH and CDR2 LQKENI. This sequence joins TRBV18 and TRBJ1-3; TRBD1 might be the D (5 bases). This sequence originates from a human donor who was either an allogeneic HSCT recipient or a stem cell or donor lymphocyte infusion donor (not recorded which). It is not recorded whose cells these are; they may come from a transplant donor. The sequencing sample was made of blood, either unsorted or a sorted T cell fraction (not recorded which). CDR3 loop: CASSPGVSGNTIYF. CDR3 DNA: TGTGCCAGCTCCCCGGGGGTCTCTGGAAACACCATATATTTT.